The clone carrying this TCR beta chain occurred once. These data come from a study of technical replicates of blood from a handful of donors. Measured with immunoSEQ multiplex PCR; TCRdb has only the in-frame clones, and not every one. The table shows about 50,000 clones, with roughly 92% occurring only once. Sequencing input: PBMCs. The origin of this receptor is a human donor in good health. Some clones in this sample may be carry-over from other donors' samples.

The CDR3 sequence: CASSPGTGTEAFF. CDR3 DNA: TGCGCCAGCAGCCCTGGGACAGGGACTGAAGCTTTCTTT. V usage is TRBV5-1 and J usage is TRBJ1-1, with 9 bases lining up with TRBD1. The germline gives CDR1 SGHRS, CDR2 YFSETQ. Losses at the gene ends were 4 bases for V and 5 bases for J; bases not matched to a gene: 3. The CDR3 runs to 13 residues.